The clone carrying this T cell receptor (beta chain) was recorded a few times. This sample was included in a study of cytomegalovirus exposure and HLA in healthy donors. Primers for the PCR totalled 60 Vbeta and 13 Jbeta. Clones were sequenced by immunoSEQ multiplex PCR, and TCRdb holds only the in-frame ones, with some missing. The sample includes roughly 180,000 clones, about 9.4% of them seen just once. The germline V gene encodes CDR1 MGHRA and CDR2 YSYEKL. V lost 1 base to trimming and J lost 1 base, with 8 bases between them. This CDR3 spans 14 amino acids. Sequencing used PBMCs. This sequence joins TRBV4-1 and TRBJ2-7; no reliable D call. The clonotype originates from a woman aged 25-40 years in good health and CMV-seropositive. In nucleotides, the CDR3 is TGCGCCAGCAGCCAAGTGGGCAGTTCCTACGAGCAGTACTTC. It specifies CASSQVGSSYEQYF.